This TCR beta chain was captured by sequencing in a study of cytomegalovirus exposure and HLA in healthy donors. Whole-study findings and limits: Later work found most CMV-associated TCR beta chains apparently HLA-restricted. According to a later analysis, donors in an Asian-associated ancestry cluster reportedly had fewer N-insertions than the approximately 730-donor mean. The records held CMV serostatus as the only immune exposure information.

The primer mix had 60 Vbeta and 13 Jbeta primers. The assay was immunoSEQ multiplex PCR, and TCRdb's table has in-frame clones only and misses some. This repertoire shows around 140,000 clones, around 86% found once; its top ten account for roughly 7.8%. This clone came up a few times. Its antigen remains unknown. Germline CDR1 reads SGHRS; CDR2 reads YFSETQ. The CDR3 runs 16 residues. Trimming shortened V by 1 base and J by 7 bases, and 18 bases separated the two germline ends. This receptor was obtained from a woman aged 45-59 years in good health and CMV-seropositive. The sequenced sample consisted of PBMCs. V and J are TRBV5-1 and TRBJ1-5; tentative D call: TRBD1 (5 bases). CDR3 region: CASSLQGPQYGQPQHF. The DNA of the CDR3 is TGCGCCAGCAGCTTGCAGGGCCCACAATACGGCCAGCCCCAGCATTTT. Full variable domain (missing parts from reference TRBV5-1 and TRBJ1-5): KAGVTQTPRYLIKTRGQQVTLSCSPISGHRSVSWYQQTPGQGLQFLFEYFSETQRNKGNFPGRFSGRQFSNSRSEMNVSTLELGDSALYLCASSLQGPQYGQPQHFGDGTRLSIL.